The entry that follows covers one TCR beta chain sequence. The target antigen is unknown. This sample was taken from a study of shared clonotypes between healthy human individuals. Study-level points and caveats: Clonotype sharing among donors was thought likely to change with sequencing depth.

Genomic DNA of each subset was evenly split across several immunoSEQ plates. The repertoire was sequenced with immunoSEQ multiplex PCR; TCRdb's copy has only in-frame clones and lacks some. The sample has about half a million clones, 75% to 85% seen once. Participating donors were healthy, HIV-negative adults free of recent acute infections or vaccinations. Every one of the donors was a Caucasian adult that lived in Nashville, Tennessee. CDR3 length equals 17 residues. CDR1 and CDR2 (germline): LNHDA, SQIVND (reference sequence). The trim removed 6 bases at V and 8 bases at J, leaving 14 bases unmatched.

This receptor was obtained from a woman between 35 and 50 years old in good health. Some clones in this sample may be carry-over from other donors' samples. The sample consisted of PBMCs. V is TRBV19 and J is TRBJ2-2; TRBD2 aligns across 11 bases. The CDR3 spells CASRQRGTSGYTGELFF. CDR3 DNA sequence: TGTGCCAGTAGGCAACGGGGGACTAGCGGATATACGGGGGAGCTGTTTTTT. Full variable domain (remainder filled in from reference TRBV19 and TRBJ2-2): DGGITQSPKYLFRKEGQNVTLSCEQNLNHDAMYWYRQDPGQGLRLIYYSQIVNDFQKGDIAEGYSVSREKKESFPLTVTSAQKNPTAFYLCASRQRGTSGYTGELFFGEGSRLTVL.